A selection of T cell receptor beta chains follows, all from one sample in a study of T cell responses to AZD1222 COVID-19 vaccine. Using immunoSEQ multiplex PCR, the repertoire was profiled, and TCRdb retains in-frame clones only, with some absent. The table has 90,000 to 150,000 clones, approximately 88% seen once. Sequenced material: peripheral blood, taken on day 0 of AZD1222 vaccination. The receptors here all came from an adult in good health. CDR3s include the opening cysteine and the closing phenylalanine or tryptophan. The D gene is left open where the match is weak. Clone size is not always given. Where it is, it says once, few, many or a class for expanded clones.

>TRBD1|TRBV9|TRBJ1-1|NA
CASSERQGKDTEAFF
TGTGCCAGCAGCGAACGACAGGGCAAAGACACTGAAGCTTTCTTT
>NA|TRBV20-1|TRBJ1-5|NA
CSASSGVDQPQHF
TGCAGTGCTAGTTCCGGGGTGGATCAGCCCCAGCATTTT
>TRBD2|TRBV9|TRBJ2-3|NA
CASRGLITDTQYF
TGTGCCAGCAGGGGACTAATCACAGATACGCAGTATTTT
>NA|TRBV18|TRBJ1-1|NA
CASSPVDSTEAFF
TGTGCCAGCTCACCAGTGGACAGCACTGAAGCTTTCTTT
>NA|TRBV2|TRBJ1-2|NA
CASSAQRQANYGYTF
TGTGCCAGCAGCGCTCAACGACAGGCGAACTATGGCTACACCTTC
>NA|TRBV7-6|TRBJ1-1|NA
CASSLASPLHLGNTEAFF
TGTGCCAGCAGCTTAGCTTCTCCCCTCCACCTAGGGAACACTGAAGCTTTCTTT
>NA|TRBV20-1|TRBJ1-2|NA
CSAFDRAGYTF
TGCAGTGCTTTTGACAGAGCGGGCTACACCTTC
>TRBD1|TRBV5-4|TRBJ1-2|NA
CASSSQGAGYGYTF
TGTGCCAGCAGCTCACAGGGGGCCGGCTATGGCTACACCTTC
>NA|TRBV2|TRBJ1-1|NA
CATSYANTEAFF
TGTGCCACGTCTTATGCAAACACTGAAGCTTTCTTT
>NA|TRBV6-5|TRBJ1-3|NA
CAGTQGSGNTIYF
TGTGCCGGCACTCAGGGGAGTGGAAACACCATATATTTT
>TRBD1|TRBV7-6|TRBJ2-3|NA
CASSLAGQGYADTQYF
TGTGCCAGCAGCTTAGCGGGACAGGGGTATGCAGATACGCAGTATTTT
>TRBD1|TRBV4-2|TRBJ2-1|few
CASSQDGQGDYNEQFF
TGTGCCAGCAGCCAAGATGGTCAGGGGGACTACAATGAGCAGTTCTTC
>NA|TRBV5-4|TRBJ1-1|NA
CASSPIQGMNTEAFF
TGTGCCAGCAGCCCTATACAGGGTATGAACACTGAAGCTTTCTTT
>NA|TRBV29-1|TRBJ1-2|NA
CSVDPQGGDGYTF
TGCAGCGTTGATCCACAGGGAGGGGATGGCTACACCTTC
>TRBD1|TRBV11-2|TRBJ1-1|NA
CASSLNRIGTGGRNTEAFF
TGTGCCAGCAGCCTCAACCGGATCGGGACAGGGGGCAGGAACACTGAAGCTTTCTTT
>NA|TRBV28|TRBJ2-5|NA
CASSLGEQETQYF
TGTGCCAGCAGTTTAGGGGAACAAGAGACCCAGTACTTC
>NA|TRBV6-2/TRBV6-3|TRBJ1-3|NA
CASSYSGTGNTIYF
TGTGCCAGCAGTTACTCGGGGACTGGAAACACCATATATTTT
>NA|TRBV11-2|TRBJ2-2|NA
CASNRWDWADPGELFF
TGTGCCAGCAACCGATGGGACTGGGCAGACCCCGGGGAGCTGTTTTTT
>NA|TRBV10-3|TRBJ2-7|NA
CAIMDRGYEQYF
TGTGCCATCATGGACAGAGGCTACGAGCAGTACTTC
>TRBD1|TRBV28|TRBJ1-1|once
CASSLTTGPTEAFF
TGTGCCAGCAGTCTTACGACAGGGCCCACTGAAGCTTTCTTT
>NA|TRBV2|TRBJ1-2|NA
CASNPRGRGDGYTF
TGTGCCAGCAATCCCCGCGGGAGGGGAGACGGCTACACCTTC
>NA|TRBV5-6|TRBJ2-7|NA
CASSLVTASYEQYF
TGTGCCAGCAGCTTGGTTACAGCTTCCTACGAGCAGTACTTC
>NA|TRBV5-1|TRBJ1-5|NA
CASSLEGTKNQPQHF
TGCGCCAGCAGCTTGGAAGGGACAAAAAATCAGCCCCAGCATTTT
>TRBD1|TRBV12-3/TRBV12-4|TRBJ2-7|NA
CASSLRTGYEQYF
TGTGCCAGCAGTTTAAGGACAGGGTACGAGCAGTACTTC
>TRBD1|TRBV6-1|TRBJ2-2|NA
CASSEARTGWAWKNTGELFF
TGTGCCAGCAGTGAAGCGCGGACAGGGTGGGCTTGGAAAAACACCGGGGAGCTGTTTTTT
>TRBD1|TRBV5-4|TRBJ1-5|NA
CASSIQGVDNQPQHF
TGTGCCAGCAGCATACAGGGGGTTGACAATCAGCCCCAGCATTTT
>NA|TRBV7-2|TRBJ1-2|NA
CASSLSVGRDGYTF
TGTGCCAGCAGCTTATCGGTAGGGAGGGATGGCTACACCTTC
>NA|TRBV12-1|TRBJ1-6|NA
CASSFSDRGDNSPLHF
TGTGCCAGCAGCTTTTCTGACAGGGGAGATAATTCACCCCTCCACTTT
>NA|TRBV27|TRBJ1-6|NA
CASSLKKQGTRGGSPLHF
TGTGCCAGCAGTCTAAAAAAACAGGGAACTAGAGGCGGTTCACCCCTCCACTTT
>NA|TRBV3-1/TRBV3-2|TRBJ2-1|NA
CASSQLARGNEQFF
TGTGCCAGCAGCCAGTTAGCGAGGGGGAATGAGCAGTTCTTC
>TRBD1|TRBV10-3|TRBJ1-6|NA
CAIKGQVDNSPLHF
TGTGCCATCAAGGGACAGGTGGATAATTCACCCCTCCACTTT
>NA|TRBV5-5|TRBJ2-7|NA
CASSTNDRLNYEQYF
TGTGCCAGCAGCACGAACGACAGACTTAACTACGAGCAGTACTTC
>TRBD1|TRBV19|TRBJ1-1|NA
CASSRNRGGGTEAFF
TGTGCCAGTAGTAGAAACAGGGGAGGCGGCACTGAAGCTTTCTTT
>NA|TRBV11-2|TRBJ1-2|NA
CASRPLTKSDYGYTF
TGTGCCAGCAGACCACTGACTAAGTCCGACTATGGCTACACCTTC
>NA|TRBV5-1|TRBJ1-3|NA
CASSLVGTSSGNTIYF
TGCGCCAGCAGCTTGGTGGGGACCTCCTCTGGAAACACCATATATTTT
>TRBD1|TRBV7-9|TRBJ1-2|NA
CASSFTGTGKIGYTF
TGTGCCAGCAGCTTCACCGGGACAGGGAAGATTGGCTACACCTTC
>TRBD2|TRBV4-1|TRBJ2-2|NA
CASSQVIAGVATGELFF
TGCGCCAGCAGCCAAGTGATAGCGGGGGTCGCCACCGGGGAGCTGTTTTTT
>NA|TRBV29-1|TRBJ1-2|NA
CSVDGGRGNYGYTF
TGCAGCGTTGACGGGGGCAGGGGCAACTATGGCTACACCTTC
>NA|TRBV27|TRBJ2-5|NA
CASGWGHRQETQYF
TGTGCCAGCGGGTGGGGACACCGGCAAGAGACCCAGTACTTC
>NA|TRBV11-2|TRBJ2-1|NA
CASRIGWTNNEQFF
TGTGCCAGCCGAATCGGGTGGACCAACAATGAGCAGTTCTTC
>NA|TRBV10-3|TRBJ1-1|NA
CAISESLGRSGFF
TGTGCCATCAGTGAGTCGTTAGGGAGATCGGGTTTCTTT
>NA|TRBV12-3/TRBV12-4|TRBJ2-1|NA
CASSFGNNEQFF
TGTGCCAGCAGTTTTGGGAACAATGAGCAGTTCTTC
>TRBD2|TRBV9|TRBJ2-5|NA
CASSVALGGGFFETQYF
TGTGCCAGCAGCGTAGCCCTCGGCGGGGGGTTTTTTGAGACCCAGTACTTC
>TRBD1|TRBV14|TRBJ1-2|NA
CASSQDYRGNDGYTF
TGTGCCAGCAGCCAAGACTACAGGGGGAACGATGGCTACACCTTC
>NA|TRBV4-1|TRBJ2-5|NA
CASSQGSGISGETQYF
TGCGCCAGCAGCCAAGGGTCGGGGATTTCTGGGGAGACCCAGTACTTC
>NA|TRBV4-1|TRBJ2-7|NA
CASSQPLEGYEQYF
TGCGCCAGCAGCCAGCCCTTGGAAGGATACGAGCAGTACTTC
>NA|TRBV5-1|TRBJ2-3|NA
CASSLGSAVTDTQYF
TGCGCCAGCAGCTTGGGGTCGGCAGTCACAGATACGCAGTATTTT
>TRBD2|TRBV7-3|TRBJ2-5|NA
CASSLSGGETQYF
TGTGCCAGCAGCTTAAGCGGGGGAGAGACCCAGTACTTC
>TRBD1|TRBV19|TRBJ1-2|NA
CASSKTGGTIGTYGYTF
TGTGCCAGTAGTAAAACAGGGGGAACAATAGGAACCTATGGCTACACCTTC
>NA|TRBV11-2|TRBJ1-3|NA
CASSPRSAMSSGNTIYF
TGTGCCAGCAGCCCTAGAAGCGCCATGAGCTCTGGAAACACCATATATTTT
>TRBD1|TRBV6-5|TRBJ1-2|NA
CASSPTGGAYGYTF
TGTGCCAGCAGCCCCACAGGGGGCGCTTATGGCTACACCTTC
>TRBD2|TRBV19|TRBJ2-7|once
CASSPWREGRHEQYF
TGTGCCAGTAGTCCTTGGAGGGAGGGTAGGCACGAGCAGTACTTC
>TRBD1|TRBV5-4|TRBJ2-5|NA
CASSRSRDRGPQETQYF
TGTGCCAGCAGCCGCTCCCGGGACAGAGGACCGCAAGAGACCCAGTACTTC
>NA|TRBV7-9|TRBJ1-1|NA
CASRSGGEVEAFF
TGTGCCAGCAGGTCCGGGGGAGAGGTGGAAGCTTTCTTT
>NA|TRBV4-1|TRBJ1-5|medium-sized
CASSLLGQGDQPQHF
TGCGCCAGCAGCCTTTTAGGGCAGGGAGATCAGCCCCAGCATTTT
>NA|TRBV19|TRBJ1-1|few
CASLRADTTEAFF
TGTGCCAGCTTGCGGGCAGACACCACTGAAGCTTTCTTT
>NA|TRBV6-6|TRBJ1-2|NA
CASSYWSATNYGYTF
TGTGCCAGCAGTTACTGGTCAGCCACTAACTATGGCTACACCTTC
>NA|TRBV29-1|TRBJ1-2|NA
CSVVGQSEGYTF
TGCAGCGTTGTTGGGCAGTCGGAGGGCTACACCTTC
>NA|TRBV4-2|TRBJ2-3|NA
CASSSSGRPDTQYF
TGTGCCAGCAGTTCGTCGGGGAGACCAGATACGCAGTATTTT